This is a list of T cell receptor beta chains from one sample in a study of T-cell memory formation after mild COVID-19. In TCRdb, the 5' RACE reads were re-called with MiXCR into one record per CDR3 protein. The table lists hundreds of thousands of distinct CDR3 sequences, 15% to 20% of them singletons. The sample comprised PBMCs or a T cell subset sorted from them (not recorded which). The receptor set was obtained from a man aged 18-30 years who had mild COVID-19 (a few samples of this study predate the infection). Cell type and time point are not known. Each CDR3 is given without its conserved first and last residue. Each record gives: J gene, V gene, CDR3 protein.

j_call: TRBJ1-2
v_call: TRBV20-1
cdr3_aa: SALPGQVLGYGYT

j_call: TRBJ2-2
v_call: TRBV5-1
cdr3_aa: ASSSSHTGELF

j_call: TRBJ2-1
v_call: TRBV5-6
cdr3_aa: ASSSALDPHEQF

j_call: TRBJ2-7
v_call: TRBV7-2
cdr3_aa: ASSLVEGYEQY

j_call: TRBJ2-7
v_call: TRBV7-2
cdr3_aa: ASSPKSRQGSEQY

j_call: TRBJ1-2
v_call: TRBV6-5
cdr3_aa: ASSTAGGRGYT

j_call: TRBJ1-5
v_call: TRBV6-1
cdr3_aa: ASSADPGGSNQPQH

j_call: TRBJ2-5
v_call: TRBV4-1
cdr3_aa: ASSQELRGGQETQY

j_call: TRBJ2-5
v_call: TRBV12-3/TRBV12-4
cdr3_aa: ASSLDRGRGTQY

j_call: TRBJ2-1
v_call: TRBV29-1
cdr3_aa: SVEDRGRGNEQF

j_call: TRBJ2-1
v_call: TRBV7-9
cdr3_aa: ASSLGIGDRDSYNEQF

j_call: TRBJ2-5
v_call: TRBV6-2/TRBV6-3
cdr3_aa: ASSHAYQETQY

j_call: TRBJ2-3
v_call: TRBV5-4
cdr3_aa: ASSLGQGAADTQY

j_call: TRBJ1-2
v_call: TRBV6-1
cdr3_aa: ASSELGGNYGYT

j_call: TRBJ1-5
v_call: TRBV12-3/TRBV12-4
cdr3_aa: ASRGTGDNQPQH

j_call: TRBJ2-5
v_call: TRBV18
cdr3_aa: ASSPPMEETQY

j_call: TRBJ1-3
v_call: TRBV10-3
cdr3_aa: AISDAHSSGDTIY

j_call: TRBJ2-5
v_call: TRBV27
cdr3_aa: ASRSWVAGEETQY

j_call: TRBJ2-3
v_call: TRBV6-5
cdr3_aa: ASSYVGGPTDTQY

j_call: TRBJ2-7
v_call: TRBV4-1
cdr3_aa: ASSSNGGAVEQY

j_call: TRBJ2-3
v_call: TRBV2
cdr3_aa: ASSWTVNTQY

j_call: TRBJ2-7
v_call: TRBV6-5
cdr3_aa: ASSLLSGGYEQY

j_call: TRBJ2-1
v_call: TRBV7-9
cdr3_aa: ASSPDVGLAGVEQF

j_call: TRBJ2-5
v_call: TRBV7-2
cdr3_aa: ASSPRWSWETQY

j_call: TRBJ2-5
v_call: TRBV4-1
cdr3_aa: ASSTRTGETQY

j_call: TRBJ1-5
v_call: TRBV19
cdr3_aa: ASSSWGGRGDQPQH

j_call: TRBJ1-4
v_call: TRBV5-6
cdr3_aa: ASSLGQGHSRYEKLF

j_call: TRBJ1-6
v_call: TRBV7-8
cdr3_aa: ASSETGQVRSPLH

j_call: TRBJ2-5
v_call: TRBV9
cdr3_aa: ASSPRSSSGGAETQY

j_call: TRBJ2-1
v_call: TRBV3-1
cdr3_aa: ASSPASGGANEQF